Described below is a single T cell receptor (beta chain) sequence and its context. Antigen unknown. This record belongs to a study of T cells in localized non-small cell lung cancer. This CDR3 is 12 amino acids long. CDR1 is GTSNPN, CDR2 SVGIG, per germline (reference sequence). V shed 0 bases and J shed 9 bases, with 9 bases lying between them. Study-level results: Heterogeneity is still possible, as just one tumor region was sequenced.

Profiled with immunoSEQ multiplex PCR; TCRdb holds only in-frame clones, not every one. The data show tens of thousands of clones, approximately 91% seen once. The genes are TRBV30 and TRBJ2-1; possible D gene TRBD1, 6 bases. The starting material was peripheral blood, obtained before any cancer treatment. The TCR comes from a man aged 35 to 70 with stage I lung adenocarcinoma. The CDR3 loop is CAWSVQGGEQFF. CDR3 nucleotides: TGTGCCTGGAGTGTACAGGGTGGTGAGCAGTTCTTC. Looking up the rest from reference TRBV30 and TRBJ2-1 gives the full variable domain: SQTIHQWPATLVQPVGSPLSLECTVEGTSNPNLYWYRQAAGRGLQLLFYSVGIGQISSEVPQNLSASRPQDRQFILSSKKLLLSDSGFYLCAWSVQGGEQFFGPGTRLTVL.